The 2 T cell receptor beta chains below come from one sample, sequenced in a study of regulatory T cells in long-lasting Graves disease. Time point: newly diagnosed GD, antithyroid drugs for less than 3 months. With RNA extracted from PBMCs as input, the TCR library was made. Combining iRepertoire HTBI primers with Arm-PCR of CDR3 regions, the authors built TCR beta libraries. TCRdb analysed the multiplex PCR reads with MiXCR anew, one entry per CDR3 protein. This table holds 350,000 to 550,000 distinct CDR3 sequences, approximately 14% found once. The sample was also linked to a second study, of T cells in Graves' hyperthyroidism and ophthalmopathy.

The material was peripheral blood mononuclear cells (PBMCs), obtained at new diagnosis, from a patient treated with antithyroid drugs. The receptor source for this set is a woman aged 45 to 65 with Graves disease.

Ten or more counts support this clonotype. The gene calls are TRBV18 and TRBJ2-7; D not certain. The CDR3 sequence is 14 residues long. Germline lookup yields CDR1 KGHSH and CDR2 LQKENI. The V end was cut by 3 bases, the J end by 3 bases, with 12 bases between. The CDR3: CASSPVRSHYEQYF. DNA of the CDR3: TGTGCCAGCTCACCCGTGAGGTCACACTACGAGCAGTACTTC.

The V call is TRBV29-1, the J call TRBJ1-3; the D is unclear. Germline V gene lookup returns CDR1 SQVTM and CDR2 ANQGSEA. The V end was cut by 1 base, the J end by 0 bases, with 10 bases between. The length of the CDR3 is 15 residues. CDR3 nucleotides: TGCAGCGTTGAAGCCCAGACGCACTCTGGAAACACCATATATTTT. Its translation is CSVEAQTHSGNTIYF.